This record covers a single TCR beta chain. A sample-barcoded 5' primer and a J-beta primer mix were used in a second PCR of roughly 7 to 11 cycles. TCRdb used MiXCR to reprocess the 5' RACE reads, holding one entry per CDR3 protein. The sample includes some 640,000 distinct CDR3 sequences, around 31% of them seen just once. The CDR3 contains 14 residues. CDR1 is SGHDT and CDR2 is YYEEEE in the germline V gene. Trimming cost V 3 bases and J 8 bases; bases outside gene matches: 3. The source of the sample is a study of blood T cells in healthy people across ages. Source material: blood. The source of this sequence is a woman of 80 years or more in good health. The rearrangement links TRBV5-6 to TRBJ2-1; TRBD2 aligns across 12 bases. The DNA of the CDR3 is TGTGCCAGCAGCTCGACTAGCGGGAGCTATGAGCAGTTCTTC. Translation: CASSSTSGSYEQFF.